The text below deals with one T cell receptor beta chain. The data stem from a study of blood T cell repertoires in COVID-19. Study-level information: The origin of the acute and convalescent COVID-19 samples was the United States, Italy and Spain.

In the original processing: Quantification of nucleated cells was approximated via reference gene primer amplification. Data came from immunoSEQ multiplex PCR; TCRdb stores just in-frame clones and leaves some out. The V and J calls and the clone size are those of that table, but D and trimming were determined from the DNA. The sample yields a few hundred thousand clones, roughly 90% seen once. The CDR3 has 14 residues. Germline assignment: CDR1 LGHDT and CDR2 YNNKEL (reference sequence). Unmatched junction bases numbered 6, after V lost 4 bases and J lost 6 bases. Individuals drawn from 24 US areas were about 18 to 95 years old.

Sequencing used PBMCs or T cells enriched from blood (not recorded which). This sequence originates from a woman aged 30 to 39 who had been exposed to COVID-19. This rearrangement joins TRBV3-1 (or the pseudogene TRBV3-2) to TRBJ2-7; 10 bases agree with TRBD1. In nucleotides, the CDR3 is TGTGCCAGCAGCCCCTGGACAGGGGGAGGCGAGCAGTACTTC. It yields the protein CASSPWTGGGEQYF.